The present entry profiles one T cell receptor (beta chain) with its context. TCRdb's table, derived via immunoSEQ multiplex PCR, lists solely in-frame clones and lacks some. Of some 200,000 clones listed, 80% to 85% are singletons. The data belong to a study of blood T cell repertoires in COVID-19. The V gene lost 3 bases and the J gene lost 5 bases, with 14 bases spanning the gap. Germline V gene sequence: CDR1 SGHRS, CDR2 YFSETQ. This CDR3 has 14 amino acids. The genes are TRBV5-1 and TRBJ1-1, with D possibly being TRBD1 (6 bases). Sequencing was carried out using peripheral blood. This clonotype was sampled from a woman in her 40s with acute or convalescent COVID-19. The chain's CDR3 is CASSSTGRGTEAFF. Written as DNA, the CDR3 is TGCGCCAGCAGCTCCACAGGGAGAGGGACTGAAGCTTTCTTT.